These 4 T cell receptor beta chains share one sample of origin, sequenced in a study of molecular identifiers for immune sequencing clone quantification. MiXCR, run by TCRdb on the PCR reads, gives a single entry per CDR3 protein. The sample records around 470,000 distinct CDR3 sequences, 20% to 25% being singletons. The source material was naive CD8+ T cells from blood, with Jurkat cell RNA spiked in. Subset noted: FACS-sorted CD8+CD4-CCR7+CD45RA+ naive T cells. Every receptor here comes from a human donor in good health. Some libraries in this study had Jurkat cell RNA spiked in.

This chain joins TRBV4-1 and TRBJ2-3; D unresolved. Trimming removed 4 bases at V and 0 bases at J, with 11 bases between. CDR3 size: 15 residues. In germline, CDR1 is MGHRA, CDR2 YSYEKL. The CDR3 is CASSLNPTSTDTQYF. CDR3 nucleotides: TGCGCCAGCAGCCTCAACCCGACTAGCACAGATACGCAGTATTTT.

In this sample, this clonotype turned up many times. The chain joins TRBV12-5 to TRBJ2-1, with 13 bases fitting TRBD2. This CDR3 comprises 17 residues. Germline V gene lookup returns CDR1 LGHNT and CDR2 FRNRAP. The J segment lost 2 bases and the V segment lost 5 bases, leaving 6 bases of the junction unmatched. In nucleotides, the CDR3 is TGTGCTAGTGGTCCCGGACTAGCGGGAGTTGCCTACAATGAGCAGTTCTTC. Translation gives CASGPGLAGVAYNEQFF.

This clonotype was counted many times. The V and J genes are TRBV4-3 and TRBJ2-7; the D is unclear. Per germline, CDR1 LGHNA and CDR2 YSLEER. The V and J ends lost 3 bases and 1 base respectively, with 7 bases between them. This CDR3 is 13 amino acids long. CDR3 in amino acids: CASSQGSSYEQYF. The CDR3 DNA reads TGCGCCAGCAGCCAGGGGTCGTCCTACGAGCAGTACTTC.

This clonotype was observed at least ten times. The chain combines TRBV7-2 with TRBJ1-1; possible D gene TRBD1, 6 bases. V was clipped by 5 bases and J by 5 bases, with 18 bases between them. Germline V CDR1 and CDR2: SGHTA, FQGNSA. The CDR3 loop spans 15 amino acids. CDR3 in DNA: TGTGCCAGCAGCCCCGGACAGACCCAGGTTACTGAAGCTTTCTTT. Protein sequence: CASSPGQTQVTEAFF. The full variable domain, its missing parts supplied by reference TRBV7-2 and TRBJ1-1, is GAGVSQSPSNKVTEKGKDVELRCDPISGHTALYWYRQSLGQGLEFLIYFQGNSAPDKSGLPSDRFSAERTGGSVSTLTIQRTQQEDSAVYLCASSPGQTQVTEAFFGQGTRLTVV.